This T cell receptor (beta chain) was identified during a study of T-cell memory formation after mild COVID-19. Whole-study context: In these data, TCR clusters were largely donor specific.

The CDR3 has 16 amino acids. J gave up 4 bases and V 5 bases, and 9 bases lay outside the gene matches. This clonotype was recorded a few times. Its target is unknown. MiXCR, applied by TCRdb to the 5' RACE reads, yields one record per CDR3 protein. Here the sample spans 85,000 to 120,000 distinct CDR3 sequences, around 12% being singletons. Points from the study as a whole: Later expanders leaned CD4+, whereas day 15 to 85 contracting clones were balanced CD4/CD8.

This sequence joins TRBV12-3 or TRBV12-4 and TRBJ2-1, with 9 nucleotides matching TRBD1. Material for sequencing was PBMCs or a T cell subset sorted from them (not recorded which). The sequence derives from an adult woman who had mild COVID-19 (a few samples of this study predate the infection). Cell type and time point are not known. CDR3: CASSHSGTGNYNEQFF. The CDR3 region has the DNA TGTGCCAGCAGTCACTCCGGGACAGGGAATTACAATGAGCAGTTCTTC.